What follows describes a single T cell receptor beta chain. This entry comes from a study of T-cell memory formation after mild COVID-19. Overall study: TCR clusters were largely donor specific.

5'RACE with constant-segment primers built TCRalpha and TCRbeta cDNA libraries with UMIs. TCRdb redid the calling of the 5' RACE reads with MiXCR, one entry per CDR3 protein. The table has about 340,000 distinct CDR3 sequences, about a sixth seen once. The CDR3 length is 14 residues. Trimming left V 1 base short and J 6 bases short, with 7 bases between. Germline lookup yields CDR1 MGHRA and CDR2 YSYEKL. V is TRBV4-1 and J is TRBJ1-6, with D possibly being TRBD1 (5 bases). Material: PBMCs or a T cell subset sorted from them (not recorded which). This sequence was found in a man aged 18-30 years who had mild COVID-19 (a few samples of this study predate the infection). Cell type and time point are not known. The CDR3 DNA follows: TGCGCCAGCAGCCAAGCGGGGGTTAATTCACCCCTCCACTTT. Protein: CASSQAGVNSPLHF.